The T cell receptor (beta chain) described here comes from a study of shared T cell receptors in the human thymus. CDR3 size: 12 residues. V shed 7 bases and J shed 5 bases, with 10 bases lying between them. Germline V gives CDR1 MDHEN, CDR2 SYDVKM. There are a few counts of this clone. This table comes from immunoSEQ multiplex PCR, and its TCRdb copy is limited to in-frame clones, with some not included. The table shows 500,000 to 850,000 clones, with more than 70% occurring only once. This sample also appeared in a second study, on human thymus T cells. Per that paper: Use of V and J genes seemed skewed within the thymic and blood repertoires. What related research reported was that thymic repertoires overlapped highly among unrelated individuals.

Sample: thymocytes. The source is a boy under three years old with a congenital heart defect. V gene TRBV28 combines with J gene TRBJ2-3; D unresolved. The CDR3 DNA reads as TGTGCCAGCACCCCGCCAGGAGATACGCAGTATTTT. It is translated as CASTPPGDTQYF.